The 9 T cell receptor beta chains presented below share a single source sample, sequenced in a study of blood T cell repertoires in COVID-19. The repertoire was sequenced with immunoSEQ multiplex PCR; TCRdb's copy has only in-frame clones and lacks some. This sample has 16,000 or so clones, with around 86% found just once. The sequenced sample consisted of peripheral blood. Receptors originate from a human donor in a cohort sampled during active COVID-19.

This clone came up a few times. The chain carries TRBV6-5 and TRBJ1-6; 11 nucleotides line up with TRBD1. This CDR3 has 16 amino acids. Germline V gene sequence: CDR1 MNHEY, CDR2 SVGAGI. V was pared by 0 bases and J by 9 bases, with 4 bases of the junction left unmatched. CDR3 sequence reads: CASSYSGTGGGSPLHF. CDR3 bases: TGTGCCAGCAGTTACTCCGGGACAGGGGGTGGTTCACCCCTCCACTTT.

This clone occurred once. V gene TRBV11-3 combines with J gene TRBJ2-1; TRBD1 matches 12 bases. Germline trimming cut 8 bases from V and 7 bases from J; bases unmatched to any gene: 6. This CDR3 is 14 amino acids long. The germline V gene has CDR1 SGHNT and CDR2 YENEEA. CDR3 sequence: CASRGQGAGNEQFF. CDR3 sequence (DNA): TGTGCCAGCCGGGGACAGGGGGCTGGTAATGAGCAGTTCTTC.

The genes are TRBV10-3 and TRBJ2-6, with D perhaps matching TRBD2 (6 bases). CDR1 ENHRY and CDR2 SYGVKD come from the germline V gene. Trimming left V 2 bases short and J 4 bases short, with 21 bases between. This CDR3 is 19 amino acids long. In nucleotides, the CDR3 is TGTGCCATCAGTGAGGTGGGTAGGCGTCGGGGGTCAGGGGCCAACGTCCTGACTTTC. Translated, it gives CAISEVGRRRGSGANVLTF.

This chain uses TRBV15 with TRBJ1-2; D remains unclear. Germline V gives CDR1 LNHNV, CDR2 YYDKDF (reference sequence). The ends were cut back, 0 bases at V and 2 bases at J, with 7 bases in the middle. This CDR3 is built from 14 residues. The CDR3 bases are TGTGCCACCAGCAGAGATGGAGGGAACTATGGCTACACCTTC. This codes for CATSRDGGNYGYTF.

The chain is built from TRBV5-1 and TRBJ1-2; D call uncertain. With 0 bases removed from V and 7 bases from J, the gap between germline ends came to 13 bases. Germline CDR1 and CDR2: SGHRS and YFSETQ. The CDR3 has 14 residues. CDR3 sequence: CASSLEPGSGGYTF. DNA of the CDR3: TGCGCCAGCAGCTTGGAGCCGGGGTCGGGTGGCTACACCTTC.

V gene TRBV3-1 (or the pseudogene TRBV3-2) combines with J gene TRBJ2-1; 7 positions match TRBD2. In germline, CDR1 is LGHDT, CDR2 YNNKEL (reference sequence). J gave up 7 bases and V 0 bases, and 6 bases lay outside the gene matches. CDR3 length: 15 amino acids. The CDR3 region is CASSQDGGGWNEQFF. The CDR3 nucleotides are TGTGCCAGCAGCCAAGATGGGGGGGGGTGGAATGAGCAGTTCTTC.

The chain has TRBV27 and TRBJ1-4; 10 bases match TRBD1. The V and J ends lost 5 bases and 9 bases, in that order; junction bases with no gene match: 9. Germline V gives CDR1 MNHEY, CDR2 SMNVEV (reference sequence). This CDR3 spans 15 amino acids. The CDR3 DNA follows: TGTGCCAGCAGTGTCCCCGGGACAGGGGATAAAAAACTGTTTTTT. It yields the protein CASSVPGTGDKKLFF. The variable domain in full, completed from reference TRBV27 and TRBJ1-4, reads EAQVTQNPRYLITVTGKKLTVTCSQNMNHEYMSWYRQDPGLGLRQIYYSMNVEVTDKGDVPEGYKVSRKEKRNFPLILESPSPNQTSLYFCASSVPGTGDKKLFFGSGTQLSVL.

V and J are TRBV2 and TRBJ1-1; D not resolved. CDR3 size: 13 residues. Trimming removed 4 bases at V and 1 base at J, with 7 bases between. CDR1 is SNHLY and CDR2 is FYNNEI in the germline V gene. The CDR3 sequence is CASSGLENTEAFF. The CDR3, as DNA: TGTGCCAGCAGTGGGCTAGAGAACACTGAAGCTTTCTTT. Full variable domain (outside the CDR3, taken from reference TRBV2 and TRBJ1-1): EPEVTQTPSHQVTQMGQEVILRCVPISNHLYFYWYRQILGQKVEFLVSFYNNEISEKSEIFDDQFSVERPDGSNFTLKIRSTKLEDSAMYFCASSGLENTEAFFGQGTRLTVV.

The chain employs TRBV18 and TRBJ2-2; 8 bases are a match to TRBD1. Germline V lookup: CDR1 KGHSH, CDR2 LQKENI. The junction had 5 bases not matched to a gene; V was cut back by 5 bases and J by 6 bases. CDR3 size: 14 residues. The DNA for the CDR3 is TGTGCCAGCTCATCAGGACAGGGCCCCGGGGAGCTGTTTTTT. Amino acid sequence: CASSSGQGPGELFF.